This T cell receptor beta chain was identified during a study of cytomegalovirus exposure and HLA in healthy donors. The PCR employed 60 Vbeta primers together with 13 Jbeta primers. TCRdb keeps only in-frame clones here, not all; method: immunoSEQ multiplex PCR. The sample lists 200,000 to 300,000 clones; about 81% were seen once. Remarks on this clone: What it recognizes is unknown.

Study-wide points: It was assumed in the presence/absence analyses that sequencing depth was roughly uniform across donors. Investigators reported 150 to 200 TCR beta chains as tied to cytomegalovirus.

This TCR was sampled from a woman aged 55-70 years in good health and CMV-seropositive. The sequencing input was PBMCs.

CDR3 sequence: CATSSSLAGGYNEQFF. The CDR3 nucleotides read TGTGCCACCAGCAGCTCCCTCGCGGGAGGGTACAATGAGCAGTTCTTC. The chain has TRBV15 and TRBJ2-1; 9 bases agree with TRBD2. After removal of 3 bases from V and 4 bases from J, the junction contained 7 bases not matched to a gene. This CDR3 comprises 16 residues. The germline V gene has CDR1 LNHNV and CDR2 YYDKDF (reference sequence).